The 30 T cell receptor beta chains reported below all come from one sample, sequenced in a study of cytomegalovirus exposure and HLA in healthy donors. PCR was performed using 60 Vbeta and 13 Jbeta primers. Only in-frame clones appear in the TCRdb table, and some are missing; sequencing was by immunoSEQ multiplex PCR. The sample lists roughly 140,000 clones; about 80% were seen once. The sequenced sample was PBMCs. These receptors were obtained from a male donor in good health and CMV-seronegative.

This clone was picked up a small number of times. V gene TRBV6-5 combines with J gene TRBJ1-1; 9 nucleotides line up with TRBD1. The CDR3 sequence is 15 residues long. J was trimmed by 1 base and V by 5 bases; bases with no gene match: 5. The germline gives CDR1 MNHEY, CDR2 SVGAGI. DNA of the CDR3: TGTGCCAGCAGTACCTCGGGACAGGGGAACACTGAAGCTTTCTTT. This sequence encodes CASSTSGQGNTEAFF.

The rearrangement links TRBV21-1 to TRBJ1-1. TRBV21-1 is a pseudogene. CDR3 length: 14 amino acids. The CDR3 DNA sequence: TGTGCCAGCAGAAATATAGGGAGGGGCACTGAAGCTTTCTTT. Translated: CASRNIGRGTEAFF.

The chain carries TRBV5-5 and TRBJ1-5; a possible D gene is TRBD1 (6 bases). Trimming removed 0 bases from V and 7 bases from J, with 11 bases in between. CDR3 length: 14 residues. Looked up from germline, CDR1 is SGHKS and CDR2 is YYEKEE (reference sequence). As DNA, the CDR3 is TGTGCCAGCAGCTTGGTGGGGGCCGGGCAGCCCCAGCATTTT. Amino acids: CASSLVGAGQPQHF.

This chain connects TRBV6-1 to TRBJ2-7, with 9 positions matching TRBD2. V shed 7 bases, J shed 3 bases, and the junction held 4 bases outside the gene matches. The CDR3 loop spans 13 amino acids. CDR1 is MNHNS, CDR2 SASEGT, per germline. Here the CDR3 DNA reads TGTGCCAGCAAGATTAGCGGGAGCTACGAGCAGTACTTC. This encodes CASKISGSYEQYF.

This clone turned up a few times. V and J are TRBV10-1 and TRBJ1-2, with TRBD1 as a possible D gene (5 bases). Trimming shortened V by 2 bases and J by 11 bases, and 27 bases separated the two germline ends. Germline values: CDR1 WNHNN, CDR2 SYGVQD (reference sequence). The CDR3 totals 17 residues. CDR3 loop: CASSELGVKLGLLVYTF. The CDR3 region has the DNA TGCGCCAGCAGTGAGCTCGGAGTAAAGCTGGGACTCCTGGTTTACACCTTC.

The V and J genes are TRBV5-6 and TRBJ1-4, with TRBD1 identical over 10 bases. V dropped 4 bases and J dropped 5; count of bases not matched to a gene: 5. Germline CDR1 reads SGHDT; CDR2 reads YYEEEE. The CDR3 spans 15 residues. DNA for the CDR3: TGTGCCAGCAGCACACCGGGACAGGGGAATGAAAAACTGTTTTTT. Translated: CASSTPGQGNEKLFF.

The gene calls are TRBV7-2 and TRBJ2-5; D is unclear. CDR3 length: 14 residues. The V end lost 0 bases, the J end lost 7 bases, and 12 bases lay between the germline ends. The germline V gene encodes CDR1 SGHTA and CDR2 FQGNSA. The CDR3 coding sequence is TGTGCCAGCAGCTTAGCGCGAGACTCCGGGACCCAGTACTTC. Protein sequence: CASSLARDSGTQYF. The variable domain in full, with the rest retrieved from reference TRBV7-2 and TRBJ2-5, is GAGVSQSPSNKVTEKGKDVELRCDPISGHTALYWYRQSLGQGLEFLIYFQGNSAPDKSGLPSDRFSAERTGGSVSTLTIQRTQQEDSAVYLCASSLARDSGTQYFGPGTRLLVL.

This clone was found a few times. The V and J genes are TRBV27 and TRBJ1-2; 7 bases map to TRBD1. The CDR3 runs to 16 residues. V lost 5 bases, J lost 8 bases, and 17 bases stayed unmatched. Per germline, CDR1 MNHEY and CDR2 SMNVEV (reference sequence). The CDR3 nucleotides are TGTGCCAGCAGTCCTAAAGGGACAGCCACCTATGGGGGCTACACCTTC. This codes for CASSPKGTATYGGYTF.

V and J are TRBV11-3 and TRBJ1-1; 7 bases are a match to TRBD1. The CDR3 extends over 14 amino acids. Germline CDR1 reads SGHNT; CDR2 reads YENEEA. Unmatched junction bases numbered 1, after V lost 2 bases and J lost 1 base. This CDR3 is CASSLHRGNTEAFF. As DNA, the CDR3 is TGTGCCAGCAGCTTACACAGGGGGAACACTGAAGCTTTCTTT.

This clone was detected a few times. The chain recombines TRBV5-1 with TRBJ2-2; 7 bases map to TRBD1. Per the germline V gene, CDR1 is SGHRS and CDR2 is YFSETQ. The J segment lost 0 bases and the V segment lost 6 bases, leaving 5 bases of the junction unmatched. The CDR3 length is 15 residues. The CDR3 is CASTRTGANTGELFF. CDR3 sequence (DNA): TGCGCCAGCACCCGGACAGGAGCGAACACCGGGGAGCTGTTTTTT.

This clone was recorded a few times. The chain is built from TRBV6-4 and TRBJ2-6; TRBD2 is a possible D gene (6 bases). Looked up from germline, CDR1 is MRHNA and CDR2 is SNTAGT. Trimming removed 4 bases at V and 1 base at J, with 14 bases between. This CDR3 is built from 17 residues. Here the CDR3 reads CASSGGDSISGANVLTF. Written as DNA, the CDR3 is TGTGCCAGCAGTGGAGGGGACTCCATTTCTGGGGCCAACGTCCTGACTTTC.

This chain joins TRBV19 and TRBJ2-3; 8 bases align to TRBD1. V was pared by 6 bases and J by 3 bases, with 8 bases of the junction left unmatched. The CDR3 contains 15 residues. Germline assignment: CDR1 LNHDA and CDR2 SQIVND (reference sequence). As DNA, the CDR3 is TGTGCCAGTAGAGACAGGGGTGGTCAGACAGATACGCAGTATTTT. Translating gives CASRDRGGQTDTQYF.

This clone was observed once. The V and J genes are TRBV11-3 and TRBJ1-4; D remains ambiguous. The CDR3 sequence is 13 residues long. V lost 2 bases to trimming and J lost 7 bases, with 8 bases between them. CDR1 and CDR2 from the germline V gene are SGHNT and YENEEA. The CDR3 DNA reads as TGTGCCAGCAGCTTAAACCCCGGTGAAAAACTGTTTTTT. Its translation is CASSLNPGEKLFF.

This clone appeared once. The J gene is TRBJ2-5, the V gene TRBV5-1; 12 nucleotides align to TRBD2. CDR3 size: 16 residues. V lost 3 bases to trimming and J lost 5 bases; unmatched junction nucleotides: 8. Germline V gene lookup returns CDR1 SGHRS and CDR2 YFSETQ. The CDR3 bases are TGCGCCAGCAGCTCCCTAGCGGGGGGGCATAATGAGACCCAGTACTTC. Residues: CASSSLAGGHNETQYF.

The genes are TRBV2 and TRBJ2-7; D is ambiguous. The ends were cut back, 7 bases at V and 0 bases at J, with 7 bases in the middle. The V gene's germline CDR1 is SNHLY and CDR2 FYNNEI. The CDR3 extends over 12 amino acids. DNA for the CDR3: TGTGCCAGCAACATTGACTCCTACGAGCAGTACTTC. Its protein product is CASNIDSYEQYF.

V gene TRBV11-3 combines with J gene TRBJ1-2, with 8 bases lining up with TRBD1. From germline, CDR1 is SGHNT and CDR2 YENEEA. The CDR3 has 16 amino acids. V shed 4 bases, J shed 1 base, and the junction held 8 bases outside the gene matches. CDR3 coding DNA: TGTGCCAGCAGCTCCGGACGGGACAGGATTAACTATGGCTACACCTTC. It is translated as CASSSGRDRINYGYTF. Looking up the rest from reference TRBV11-3 and TRBJ1-2 gives the full variable domain: EAGVVQSPRYKIIEKKQPVAFWCNPISGHNTLYWYLQNLGQGPELLIRYENEEAVDDSQLPKDRFSAERLKGVDSTLKIQPAELGDSAVYLCASSSGRDRINYGYTFGSGTRLTVV.

The rearrangement links TRBV5-1 to TRBJ2-5; D might be TRBD2 (6 bases). The germline V and J ends were trimmed by 0 bases and 5 bases, with 11 bases remaining between them. In germline, CDR1 is SGHRS, CDR2 YFSETQ. There are 14 residues in the CDR3. The CDR3 spells CASSLETGGETQYF. The CDR3, as DNA: TGCGCCAGCAGCTTGGAAACTGGGGGGGAGACCCAGTACTTC.

This clone was observed a few times. The CDR3 here is CASSLQGPGANVLTF. The CDR3 nucleotides are TGTGCCAGCAGCTTACAGGGTCCCGGGGCCAACGTCCTGACTTTC. The V gene is TRBV7-3, the J gene TRBJ2-6, with a weak D call TRBD1 (5 bases). CDR1 and CDR2 from the germline V gene are SGHTA and FQGTGA. The CDR3 covers 15 residues. The ends were cut back, 2 bases at V and 4 bases at J, with 9 bases in the middle.

This sequence joins TRBV4-3 and TRBJ1-1; D is undetermined. The CDR3 consists of 16 residues. The germline V gene has CDR1 LGHNA and CDR2 YSLEER. The germline V and J ends were trimmed by 0 bases and 11 bases, with 22 bases remaining between them. The CDR3 DNA reads as TGCGCCAGCAGCCAAGATCAGATCGGTTTTTCGCGGTGGGCTTTCTTT. This codes for CASSQDQIGFSRWAFF.

Points on this clone: The junction and the germline gene differ at one end; a read error may be behind it. V is TRBV5-1 and J is TRBJ2-7, with TRBD1 as a possible D gene (5 bases). The germline CDR1 and CDR2 sequences are SGHRS and YFSETQ. This CDR3 has 14 amino acids. DNA for the CDR3: TGCGCCAGCAGCCCCGATAATACTACTCCGACAGACAATTTC. Translated: CASSPDNTTPTDNF. Full variable domain (missing parts from reference TRBV5-1 and TRBJ2-7): KAGVTQTPRYLIKTRGQQVTLSCSPISGHRSVSWYQQTPGQGLQFLFEYFSETQRNKGNFPGRFSGRQFSNSRSEMNVSTLELGDSALYLCASSPDNTTPTDNFGPGTRLTVT.

On this clone itself: This specimen includes other DNA sequences encoding the same CDR3. The rearrangement uses TRBV11-3 and TRBJ2-3, with 7 bases lining up with TRBD2. The CDR3 is 13 residues long. V dropped 5 bases and J dropped 3; count of bases not matched to a gene: 2. CDR1 SGHNT and CDR2 YENEEA come from the germline V gene. The CDR3 region is CASSPGGTDTQYF. The CDR3, as DNA: TGTGCCAGCAGCCCCGGGGGGACAGATACGCAGTATTTT.

This chain uses TRBV18 with TRBJ1-3; D is uncertain. Germline loops: CDR1 KGHSH, CDR2 LQKENI. The V and J ends lost 6 bases and 0 bases respectively, with 15 bases between them. This CDR3 has 16 amino acids. CDR3 amino acids: CASSVGEPSSGNTIYF. The CDR3 DNA is TGTGCCAGCTCCGTTGGTGAACCCAGCTCTGGAAACACCATATATTTT.

The chain links TRBV18 to TRBJ2-1, with 14 bases that match TRBD2. V was pared by 3 bases and J by 10 bases, with 8 bases of the junction left unmatched. Germline loops: CDR1 KGHSH, CDR2 LQKENI. The CDR3 consists of 16 residues. CDR3 in DNA: TGTGCCAGCTCACCTCCGGGACTAGCGGGAGTAAGGGAGCAGTTCTTC. Translating it yields CASSPPGLAGVREQFF.

This chain uses TRBV18 with TRBJ1-6; the match to TRBD1 covers 9 bases. V was clipped by 3 bases and J by 6 bases; unmatched bases: 3. The CDR3 has 15 amino acids. Germline V gene sequence: CDR1 KGHSH, CDR2 LQKENI. DNA for the CDR3: TGTGCCAGCTCACCGGGACAGGGTAGTAATTCACCCCTCCACTTT. Residues: CASSPGQGSNSPLHF.

The chain joins TRBV7-3 to TRBJ2-2, with 7 bases lining up with TRBD2. Trimming cost V 1 base and J 6 bases; bases outside gene matches: 5. This CDR3 has 15 amino acids. Germline V CDR1 and CDR2: SGHTA, FQGTGA. The DNA of the CDR3 is TGTGCCAGCAGCTTAAGGGGAGGGGATGCCGGGGAGCTGTTTTTT. Amino acids: CASSLRGGDAGELFF. Full variable domain (rest looked up from reference TRBV7-3 and TRBJ2-2): GAGVSQTPSNKVTEKGKYVELRCDPISGHTALYWYRQSLGQGPEFLIYFQGTGAADDSGLPNDRFFAVRPEGSVSTLKIQRTERGDSAVYLCASSLRGGDAGELFFGEGSRLTVL.

The chain uses TRBV5-1 and TRBJ1-1; 8 positions agree with TRBD1. Germline trimming cut 0 bases from V and 1 base from J; bases unmatched to any gene: 2. The germline V gene encodes CDR1 SGHRS and CDR2 YFSETQ. The length of the CDR3 is 15 residues. In DNA form, the CDR3 reads TGCGCCAGCAGCTTGGGAACAGGGGGGAACACTGAAGCTTTCTTT. This gives the protein CASSLGTGGNTEAFF.

As concerns this clone: Germline is not matched at one junction end, which may reflect a read error. V and J are TRBV7-9 and TRBJ2-3; 12 nucleotides align to TRBD2. From germline, CDR1 is SEHNR and CDR2 FQNEAQ (reference sequence). The CDR3 runs 18 residues. The CDR3 sequence is CSSSLGLAGGPIADTQYF. The CDR3, as DNA: TGTTCCAGCAGCTTAGGGCTAGCGGGGGGGCCGATTGCAGATACGCAGTATTTT. The entire variable domain, with the rest obtained from reference TRBV7-9 and TRBJ2-3, is as follows: DTGVSQNPRHKITKRGQNVTFRCDPISEHNRLYWYRQTLGQGPEFLTYFQNEAQLEKSRLLSDRFSAERPKGSFSTLEIQRTEQGDSAMYLCSSSLGLAGGPIADTQYFGPGTRLTVL.

This clone appeared a single time. This chain joins TRBV4-3 and TRBJ1-4, with 8 bases matching TRBD1. This CDR3 comprises 18 residues. Germline values: CDR1 LGHNA, CDR2 YSLEER. Trimming removed 0 bases from V and 0 bases from J; junction bases left unmatched: 6. CDR3 nucleotides: TGCGCCAGCAGCCAAGATAGGGGGACAGGTGCAACTAATGAAAAACTGTTTTTT. It yields the protein CASSQDRGTGATNEKLFF.

This chain connects TRBV5-1 to TRBJ1-3; possibly TRBD1 for D (6 bases). Per the germline V gene, CDR1 is SGHRS and CDR2 is YFSETQ. V was clipped by 2 bases and J by 1 base, with 10 bases between them. This CDR3 comprises 15 residues. CDR3 nucleotides: TGCGCCAGCAGCTTAAGCGGGACATCTGGAAACACCATATATTTT. It encodes CASSLSGTSGNTIYF. Full variable domain (missing parts from reference TRBV5-1 and TRBJ1-3): KAGVTQTPRYLIKTRGQQVTLSCSPISGHRSVSWYQQTPGQGLQFLFEYFSETQRNKGNFPGRFSGRQFSNSRSEMNVSTLELGDSALYLCASSLSGTSGNTIYFGEGSWLTVV.

The chain couples TRBV11-2 to TRBJ2-7, with 10 bases lining up with TRBD1. The length of the CDR3 is 15 residues. CDR1 and CDR2 from the germline V gene are SGHAT and FQNNGV. V shed 4 bases and J 2 bases; nucleotides not matched to a gene: 5. The CDR3, as DNA: TGTGCCAGCAGCTGGGCAGGGACAGGGGCCTACGAGCAGTACTTC. Translated, it gives CASSWAGTGAYEQYF.